This TCR beta chain was sequenced during a study of CD8+CD57+ T cells in acquired aplastic anemia. Background on the study: Across the sorted CD4+ and CD8+ cells, DNA amounts averaged roughly 3 ug.

Selection for sequencing was limited to patients who had shown CD8+CD57+ cell expansion by flow cytometry. Germline V gene lookup returns CDR1 SGHTA and CDR2 FQGTGA. V gave up 4 bases and J gave up 2 bases, with 8 bases separating them. The CDR3 contains 13 residues. Genomic DNA was employed as the template in profiling TCR beta VDJ and CDR3. MiXCR, run by TCRdb on the reads, gives a single entry per CDR3 protein. The top ten hold 25% to 35% of the sample, which has 90,000 to 150,000 distinct CDR3 sequences, under 60% seen once. This TCR derives from a human donor with aplastic anemia. This sequence joins TRBV7-3 and TRBJ2-5; possibly TRBD1 for D (6 bases). Sequencing was done on a sample of sorted CD4+, CD8+, or CD8+CD57+ T cells (not recorded which) from PBMCs. The CDR3 DNA reads TGTGCCAGCAGCTCAGGACAGCAAGAGACCCAGTACTTC. Translating it yields CASSSGQQETQYF.